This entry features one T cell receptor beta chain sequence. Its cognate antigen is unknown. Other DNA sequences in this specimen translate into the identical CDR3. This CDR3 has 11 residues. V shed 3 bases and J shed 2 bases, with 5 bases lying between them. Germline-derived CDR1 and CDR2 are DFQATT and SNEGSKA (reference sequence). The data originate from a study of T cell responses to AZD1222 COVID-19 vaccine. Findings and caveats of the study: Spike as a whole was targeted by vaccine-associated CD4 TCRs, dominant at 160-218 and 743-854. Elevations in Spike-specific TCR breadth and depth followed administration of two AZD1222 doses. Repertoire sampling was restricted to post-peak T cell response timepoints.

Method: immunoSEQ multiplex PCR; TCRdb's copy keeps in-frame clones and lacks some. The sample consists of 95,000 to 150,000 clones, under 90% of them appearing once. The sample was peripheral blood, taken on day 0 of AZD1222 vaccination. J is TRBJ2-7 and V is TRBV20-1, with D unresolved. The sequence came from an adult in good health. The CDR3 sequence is CSARGAYEQYF. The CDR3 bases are TGCAGTGCTAGGGGTGCCTACGAGCAGTACTTC.